The clone carrying this TCR beta chain appeared a few times. The sample belongs to a study of T cell repertoires in cytomegalovirus infection. MiXCR was run by TCRdb on the reads, yielding one entry per CDR3 protein. The sample yields around 250,000 distinct CDR3 sequences, about 18% seen once. The V end was cut by 5 bases, the J end by 2 bases, with 12 bases between. The germline gives CDR1 SGHVS, CDR2 FNYEAQ. The CDR3 loop spans 14 amino acids. The sequencing sample was made of CD8+ T cells from PBMCs. The chain employs TRBV7-6 and TRBJ2-5, with D possibly matching TRBD2 (6 bases). The receptor comes from a human donor in good health (CMV status not recorded). Some clones in this sample may be carry-over from other donors' samples. The CDR3 loop is CASSPTSSQETQYF. Written as DNA, the CDR3 is TGTGCCAGCAGCCCAACTAGCTCTCAAGAGACCCAGTACTTC.